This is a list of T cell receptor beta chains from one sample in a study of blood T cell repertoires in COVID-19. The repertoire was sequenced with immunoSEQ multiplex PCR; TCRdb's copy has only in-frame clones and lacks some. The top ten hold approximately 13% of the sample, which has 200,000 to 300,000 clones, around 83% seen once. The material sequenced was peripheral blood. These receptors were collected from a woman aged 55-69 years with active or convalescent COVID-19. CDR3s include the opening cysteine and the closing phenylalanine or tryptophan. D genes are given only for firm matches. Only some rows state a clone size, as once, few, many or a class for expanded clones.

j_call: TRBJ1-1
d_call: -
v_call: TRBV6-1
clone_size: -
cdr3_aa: CASSEERVSTEAFF
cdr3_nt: TGTGCCAGCAGTGAAGAGAGGGTGAGCACTGAAGCTTTCTTT

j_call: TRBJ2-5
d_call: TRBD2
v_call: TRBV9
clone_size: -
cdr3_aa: CASSVGTSGGLPRETQYF
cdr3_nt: TGTGCCAGCAGCGTAGGTACTAGCGGGGGCCTACCCCGGGAGACCCAGTACTTC

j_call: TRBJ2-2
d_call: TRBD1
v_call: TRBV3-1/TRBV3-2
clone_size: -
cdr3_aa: CASSQGTGDTGELFF
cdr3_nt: TGTGCCAGCAGCCAAGGAACAGGGGACACCGGGGAGCTGTTTTTT

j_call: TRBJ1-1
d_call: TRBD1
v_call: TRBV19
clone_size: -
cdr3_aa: CASPTGQGEAFF
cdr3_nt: TGTGCCAGCCCTACCGGACAGGGAGAAGCTTTCTTT

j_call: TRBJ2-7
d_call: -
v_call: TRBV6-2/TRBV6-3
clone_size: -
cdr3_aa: CASSFSTGQYF
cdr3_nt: TGTGCCAGCAGCTTCTCTACGGGGCAGTACTTC

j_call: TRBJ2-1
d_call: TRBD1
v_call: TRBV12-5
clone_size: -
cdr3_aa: CASGSGQGGYNEQFF
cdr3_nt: TGTGCTAGTGGTTCCGGACAGGGAGGCTACAATGAGCAGTTCTTC

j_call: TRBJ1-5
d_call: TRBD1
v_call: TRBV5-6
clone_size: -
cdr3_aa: CASSAYKGARSNQPQHF
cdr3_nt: TGTGCCAGCAGCGCCTATAAGGGGGCGCGAAGCAATCAGCCCCAGCATTTT

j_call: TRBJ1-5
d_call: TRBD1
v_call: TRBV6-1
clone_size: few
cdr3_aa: CASSALPGQGIGNQPQHF
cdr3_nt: TGTGCCAGCAGTGCCCTCCCGGGACAGGGAATTGGCAATCAGCCCCAGCATTTT

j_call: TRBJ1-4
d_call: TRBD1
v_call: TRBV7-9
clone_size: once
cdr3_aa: CASSRQGTNEKLFF
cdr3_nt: TGTGCCAGCAGCAGACAGGGAACTAATGAAAAACTGTTTTTT

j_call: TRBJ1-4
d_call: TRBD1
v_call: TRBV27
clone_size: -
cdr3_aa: CASSLRQGTNEKLFF
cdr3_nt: TGTGCCAGCAGTCTCCGACAGGGAACTAATGAAAAACTGTTTTTT

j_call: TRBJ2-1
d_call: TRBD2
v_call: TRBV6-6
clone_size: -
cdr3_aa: CASIVGGGSYNEQFF
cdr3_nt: TGTGCCAGCATCGTAGGCGGGGGCTCCTACAATGAGCAGTTCTTC

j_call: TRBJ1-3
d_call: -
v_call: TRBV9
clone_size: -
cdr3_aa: CASSVDNMGRGNTIYF
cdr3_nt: TGTGCCAGCAGCGTAGACAACATGGGCAGGGGAAACACCATATATTTT

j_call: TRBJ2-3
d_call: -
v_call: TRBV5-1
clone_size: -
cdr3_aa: CASSLAGTRGDTQYF
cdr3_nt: TGCGCCAGCAGCTTGGCCGGGACCAGGGGAGATACGCAGTATTTT

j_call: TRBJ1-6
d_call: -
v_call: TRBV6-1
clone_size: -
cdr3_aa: CASSEPPGDPSSPLHF
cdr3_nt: TGTGCCAGCAGTGAACCCCCCGGAGACCCGAGTTCACCCCTCCACTTT

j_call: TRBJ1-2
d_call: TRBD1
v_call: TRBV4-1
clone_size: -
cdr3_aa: CASSHPGQGARGYTF
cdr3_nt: TGCGCCAGCAGCCACCCGGGACAGGGGGCACGAGGCTACACCTTC

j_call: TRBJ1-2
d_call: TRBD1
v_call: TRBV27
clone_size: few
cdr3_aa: CASSLRGPAGGNYGYTF
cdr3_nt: TGTGCCAGCAGTTTGAGAGGCCCCGCAGGGGGCAACTATGGCTACACCTTC

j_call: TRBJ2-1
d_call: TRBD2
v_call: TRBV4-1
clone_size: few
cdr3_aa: CASSQDLIRLAGNNEQFF
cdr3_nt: TGCGCCAGCAGCCAAGATCTTATCCGGCTAGCGGGTAACAATGAGCAGTTCTTC

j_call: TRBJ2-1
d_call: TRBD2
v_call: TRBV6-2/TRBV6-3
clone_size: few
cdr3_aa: CASSPRGGSNEQFF
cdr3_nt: TGTGCCAGCAGTCCACGGGGCGGGAGCAATGAGCAGTTCTTC

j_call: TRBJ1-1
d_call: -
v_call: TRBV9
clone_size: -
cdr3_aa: CASSAPGTEAFF
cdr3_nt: TGTGCCAGCAGCGCCCCGGGGACTGAAGCTTTCTTT

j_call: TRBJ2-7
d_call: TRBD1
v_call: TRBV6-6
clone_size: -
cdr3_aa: CASSYGTGAYEQYF
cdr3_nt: TGTGCCAGCAGTTACGGGACAGGGGCATACGAGCAGTACTTC

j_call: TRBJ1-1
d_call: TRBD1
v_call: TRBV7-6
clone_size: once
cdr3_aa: CASSLEMTGGTEAFF
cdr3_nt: TGTGCCAGCAGCTTAGAAATGACAGGGGGCACTGAAGCTTTCTTT

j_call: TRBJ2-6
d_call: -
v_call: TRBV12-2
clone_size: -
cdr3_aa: CASAGGPTSGANVLTF
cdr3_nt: TGTGCAAGTGCGGGGGGGCCAACCTCTGGGGCCAACGTCCTGACTTTC

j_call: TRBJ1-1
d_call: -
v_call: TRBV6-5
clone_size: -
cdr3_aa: CASSYDEGSSFF
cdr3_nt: TGTGCCAGCAGTTACGACGAGGGCTCTTCTTTCTTT

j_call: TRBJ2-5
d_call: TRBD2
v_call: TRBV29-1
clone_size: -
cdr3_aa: CSVAGASGGVETQYF
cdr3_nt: TGCAGCGTTGCCGGGGCTAGCGGGGGGGTGGAGACCCAGTACTTC

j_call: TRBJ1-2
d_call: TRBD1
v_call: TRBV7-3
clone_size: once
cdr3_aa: CASSSGQGGLFTF
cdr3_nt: TGTGCCAGCAGCTCAGGACAGGGGGGACTATTTACCTTC

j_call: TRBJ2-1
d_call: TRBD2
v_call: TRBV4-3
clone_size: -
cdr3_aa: CASSQDGAGGAWNEQFF
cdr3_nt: TGCGCCAGCAGCCAAGACGGGGCGGGGGGGGCCTGGAATGAGCAGTTCTTC

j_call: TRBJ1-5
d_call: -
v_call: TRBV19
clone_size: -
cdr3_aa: CASSIGQVKNQPQHF
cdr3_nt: TGTGCCAGTAGTATAGGCCAGGTGAAAAATCAGCCCCAGCATTTT

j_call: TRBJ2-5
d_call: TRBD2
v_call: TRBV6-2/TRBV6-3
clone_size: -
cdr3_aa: CASSYSGGGALETQYF
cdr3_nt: TGTGCCAGCAGTTACTCTGGCGGGGGGGCTCTGGAGACCCAGTACTTC

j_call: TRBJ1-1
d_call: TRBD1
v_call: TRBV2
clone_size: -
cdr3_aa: CASSGPAAPGGTEAFF
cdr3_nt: TGTGCCAGCAGTGGTCCGGCGGCTCCAGGGGGCACTGAAGCTTTCTTT

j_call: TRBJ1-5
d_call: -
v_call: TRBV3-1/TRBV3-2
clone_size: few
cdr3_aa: CASSQGTVGQPQHF
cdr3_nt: TGTGCCAGCAGCCAAGGGACAGTCGGACAGCCCCAGCATTTT

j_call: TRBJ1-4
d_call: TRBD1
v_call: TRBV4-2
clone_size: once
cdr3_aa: CASSRQQGGNEKLFF
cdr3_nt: TGTGCCAGCAGCCGCCAACAGGGGGGGAATGAAAAACTGTTTTTT

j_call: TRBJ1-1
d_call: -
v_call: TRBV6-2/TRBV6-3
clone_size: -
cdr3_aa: CASSYTGTNTEAFF
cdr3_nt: TGTGCCAGCAGTTACACCGGGACAAACACTGAAGCTTTCTTT

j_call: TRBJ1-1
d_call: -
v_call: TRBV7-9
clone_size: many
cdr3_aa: CASSQSGGTTEAFF
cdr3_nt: TGTGCCAGCAGTCAAAGTGGGGGGACCACTGAAGCTTTCTTT

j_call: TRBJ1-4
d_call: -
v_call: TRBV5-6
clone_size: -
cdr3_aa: CASSLRGLNEKLFF
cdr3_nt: TGTGCCAGCAGCCTCAGGGGCCTTAATGAAAAACTGTTTTTT

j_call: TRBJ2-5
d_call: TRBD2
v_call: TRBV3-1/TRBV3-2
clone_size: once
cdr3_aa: CASSKTRGSGGRETQYF
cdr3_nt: TGTGCCAGCAGCAAAACCCGGGGGAGCGGGGGTAGGGAGACCCAGTACTTC

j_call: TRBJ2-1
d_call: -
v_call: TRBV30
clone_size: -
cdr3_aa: CAWSVQLVNEQFF
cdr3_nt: TGTGCCTGGAGTGTACAGCTGGTCAATGAGCAGTTCTTC

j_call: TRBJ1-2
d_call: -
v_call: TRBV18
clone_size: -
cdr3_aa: CASSTGTSGTRVSGDYGYTF
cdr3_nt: TGTGCCAGCTCAACAGGAACCTCCGGGACAAGGGTATCCGGGGACTATGGCTACACCTTC

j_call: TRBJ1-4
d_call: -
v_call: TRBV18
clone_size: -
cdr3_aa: CASSPGVNEKLFF
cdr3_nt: TGTGCCAGCTCACCCGGGGTTAATGAAAAACTGTTTTTT

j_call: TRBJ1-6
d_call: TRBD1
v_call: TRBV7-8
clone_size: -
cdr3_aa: CASSRDRADTSYNSPLHF
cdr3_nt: TGTGCCAGCAGCCGGGACAGAGCGGATACCTCCTATAATTCACCCCTCCACTTT

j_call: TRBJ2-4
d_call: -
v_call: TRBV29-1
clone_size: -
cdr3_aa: CSAAPQENIQYF
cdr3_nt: TGCAGCGCCGCCCCCCAGGAAAACATTCAGTACTTC

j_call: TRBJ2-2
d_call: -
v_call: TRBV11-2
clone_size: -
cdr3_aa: CASSSSPIQGNTGELFF
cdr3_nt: TGTGCCAGCAGCTCCAGCCCTATACAGGGGAACACCGGGGAGCTGTTTTTT

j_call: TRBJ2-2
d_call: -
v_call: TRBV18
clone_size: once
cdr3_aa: CASSPPGRPTGELFF
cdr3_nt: TGTGCCAGCTCACCACCCGGCAGGCCCACCGGGGAGCTGTTTTTT

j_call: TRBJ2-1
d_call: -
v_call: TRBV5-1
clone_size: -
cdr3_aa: CASSFRVNEQFF
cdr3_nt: TGCGCCAGCAGCTTCCGCGTGAATGAGCAGTTCTTC

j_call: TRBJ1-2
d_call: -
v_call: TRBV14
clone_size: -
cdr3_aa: CASSQNRDYGYTF
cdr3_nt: TGTGCCAGCAGCCAAAACAGGGACTATGGCTACACCTTC

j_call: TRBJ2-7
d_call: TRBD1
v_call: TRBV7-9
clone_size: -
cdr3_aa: CASSVGGQGEQYF
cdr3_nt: TGTGCCAGCAGCGTGGGGGGACAGGGAGAGCAGTACTTC

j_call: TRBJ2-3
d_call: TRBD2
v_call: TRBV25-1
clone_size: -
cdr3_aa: CASRRSWGGGQYF
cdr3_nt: TGTGCCAGCAGGCGCTCCTGGGGCGGGGGACAGTATTTT

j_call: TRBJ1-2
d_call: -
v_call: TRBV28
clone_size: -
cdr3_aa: CASSTRGPYGYTF
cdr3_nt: TGTGCCAGCAGTACCAGGGGCCCCTATGGCTACACCTTC